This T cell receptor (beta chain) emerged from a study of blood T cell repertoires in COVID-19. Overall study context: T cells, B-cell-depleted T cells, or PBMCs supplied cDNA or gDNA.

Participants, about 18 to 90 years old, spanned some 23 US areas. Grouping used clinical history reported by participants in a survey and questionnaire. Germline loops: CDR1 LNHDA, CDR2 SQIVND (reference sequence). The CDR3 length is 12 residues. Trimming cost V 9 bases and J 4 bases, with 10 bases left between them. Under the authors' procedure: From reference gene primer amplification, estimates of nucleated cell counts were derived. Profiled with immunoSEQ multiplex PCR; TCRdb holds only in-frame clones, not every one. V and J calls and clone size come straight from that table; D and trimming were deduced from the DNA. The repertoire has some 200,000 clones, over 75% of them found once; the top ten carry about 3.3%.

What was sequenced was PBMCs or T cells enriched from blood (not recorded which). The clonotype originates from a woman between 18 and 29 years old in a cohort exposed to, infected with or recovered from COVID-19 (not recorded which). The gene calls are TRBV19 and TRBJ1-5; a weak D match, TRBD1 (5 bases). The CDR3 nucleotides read TGTGCCAGCGGGCCAGGGAATCAGCCCCAGCATTTT. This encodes CASGPGNQPQHF.